A selection of T cell receptor beta chains follows, all from one sample in a study of human T cells and chemical hapten exposure. TCRdb re-called the RACE reads with MiXCR, one entry per CDR3 protein. Among about 400,000 distinct CDR3 sequences listed, under 6.5% were seen once. The sequenced sample was whole blood, obtained in connection with sensitization to the hapten diphenylcyclopropenone (DPC). Receptors were obtained from a woman in her late teens or twenties with alopecia areata. Some clones in this sample may be carry-over from other donors' samples. The CDR3 runs from the conserved cysteine through the conserved F or W. D genes are given only for firm matches. Clone sizes are given selectively: once, few, many, or a class where the clone is expanded.

CDR3 protein: CASSPGPRVDTQYF; CDR3 DNA: TGTGCCAGCAGCCCGGGACCGCGGGTGGATACGCAGTATTTT; clone size: many; V gene: TRBV12-3/TRBV12-4; D gene: NA; J gene: TRBJ2-3
CDR3 protein: CASSPAGTSRSPSTDTQYF; CDR3 DNA: TGCGCCAGCAGCCCCGCCGGGACTAGCAGAAGCCCTAGCACAGATACGCAGTATTTT; clone size: few; V gene: TRBV4-1; D gene: TRBD2; J gene: TRBJ2-3
CDR3 protein: CASSYDPGDEQYF; CDR3 DNA: TGTGCCAGCAGTTACGACCCGGGGGACGAGCAGTACTTC; clone size: NA; V gene: TRBV6-6; D gene: NA; J gene: TRBJ2-7
CDR3 protein: CASSLGTLAGVSDTQYF; CDR3 DNA: TGTGCCAGCAGCTTAGGTACCCTAGCGGGTGTATCAGATACGCAGTATTTT; clone size: many; V gene: TRBV7-8; D gene: TRBD2; J gene: TRBJ2-3
CDR3 protein: CASSWCGLDRVTEAFF; CDR3 DNA: TGTGCCAGCAGCTGGTGTGGGTTGGACAGGGTCACTGAAGCTTTCTTT; clone size: NA; V gene: TRBV5-4; D gene: TRBD1; J gene: TRBJ1-1
CDR3 protein: CASSLLGINQPQHF; CDR3 DNA: TGTGCCAGCAGTTTACTGGGAATCAATCAGCCCCAGCATTTT; clone size: NA; V gene: TRBV27; D gene: NA; J gene: TRBJ1-5
CDR3 protein: CASSKWTGTHTIYF; CDR3 DNA: TGTGCCAGCAGCAAATGGACAGGGACCCACACCATATATTTT; clone size: many; V gene: TRBV9; D gene: TRBD1; J gene: TRBJ1-3
CDR3 protein: CASSHTGGARASTDTQYF; CDR3 DNA: TGTGCCAGCAGTCACACAGGGGGCGCAAGGGCTAGCACAGATACGCAGTATTTT; clone size: few; V gene: TRBV6-1; D gene: TRBD1; J gene: TRBJ2-3
CDR3 protein: CASSQDSLAGGPEQYF; CDR3 DNA: TGTGCCAGCAGCCAAGATTCTCTTGCGGGGGGGCCTGAGCAGTACTTC; clone size: few; V gene: TRBV4-2; D gene: TRBD2; J gene: TRBJ2-7
CDR3 protein: CSARDGGKGNTEAFF; CDR3 DNA: TGCAGTGCTAGAGATGGTGGAAAGGGGAACACTGAAGCTTTCTTT; clone size: NA; V gene: TRBV20-1; D gene: NA; J gene: TRBJ1-1
CDR3 protein: CASSDHRTGWNSPLHF; CDR3 DNA: TGTGCCAGCAGCGACCACCGGACAGGCTGGAATTCACCCCTCCACTTT; clone size: few; V gene: TRBV9; D gene: TRBD1; J gene: TRBJ1-6
CDR3 protein: CASSPGYGGNTEAFF; CDR3 DNA: TGCGCCAGCAGTCCAGGGTATGGTGGGAACACTGAAGCTTTCTTT; clone size: NA; V gene: TRBV5-1; D gene: NA; J gene: TRBJ1-1
CDR3 protein: CASSQSAQSTAYEQYF; CDR3 DNA: TGCGCCAGCAGCCAAAGCGCCCAGAGTACAGCCTACGAGCAGTACTTC; clone size: many; V gene: TRBV4-3; D gene: NA; J gene: TRBJ2-7
CDR3 protein: CASSPITYGNTEAFF; CDR3 DNA: TGCGCCAGCAGCCCTATAACCTACGGGAACACTGAAGCTTTCTTT; clone size: many; V gene: TRBV4-3; D gene: NA; J gene: TRBJ1-1
CDR3 protein: CASSLGAGVTGELFF; CDR3 DNA: TGTGCCAGCAGTTTAGGAGCGGGGGTCACCGGGGAGCTGTTCTTT; clone size: NA; V gene: TRBV12-3/TRBV12-4; D gene: TRBD2; J gene: TRBJ2-2
CDR3 protein: CASSSGAGTWDEQFF; CDR3 DNA: TGTGCCAGCAGTTCTGGAGCGGGGACTTGGGATGAGCAGTTCTTC; clone size: many; V gene: TRBV28; D gene: TRBD2; J gene: TRBJ2-1
CDR3 protein: CASSQVTGLFNTDTQYF; CDR3 DNA: TGTGCCAGCAGCCAAGTAACGGGACTTTTCAACACAGATACGCAGTATTTT; clone size: few; V gene: TRBV4-2; D gene: NA; J gene: TRBJ2-3
CDR3 protein: CASSWSAWTKQLNEQFF; CDR3 DNA: TGTGCCAGCAGCTGGTCTGCCTGGACGAAGCAATTAAATGAGCAGTTCTTC; clone size: few; V gene: TRBV7-2; D gene: NA; J gene: TRBJ2-1
CDR3 protein: CASSQYRGYTF; CDR3 DNA: TGTGCCAGCAGCCAATATCGTGGCTACACCTTC; clone size: many; V gene: TRBV3-1; D gene: NA; J gene: TRBJ1-2
CDR3 protein: CASSAGGSLINEQFF; CDR3 DNA: TGTGCCAGTTCGGCAGGGGGCAGTTTAATCAACGAGCAGTTCTTC; clone size: NA; V gene: TRBV6-2/TRBV6-3; D gene: TRBD1; J gene: TRBJ2-1
CDR3 protein: CASSFQTGDGNEQFF; CDR3 DNA: TGTGCCAGCAGCTTTCAGACAGGGGATGGCAATGAGCAGTTCTTC; clone size: few; V gene: TRBV7-2; D gene: TRBD1; J gene: TRBJ2-1
CDR3 protein: CASSWPGTGINEQFF; CDR3 DNA: TGTGCCAGCAGCTGGCCCGGGACGGGGATCAATGAGCAGTTCTTC; clone size: many; V gene: TRBV7-3; D gene: NA; J gene: TRBJ2-1
CDR3 protein: CASSLLLRGPGSPLHF; CDR3 DNA: TGTGCCAGCAGTTTATTACTCCGGGGACCGGGGTCACCCCTCCACTTT; clone size: many; V gene: TRBV28; D gene: NA; J gene: TRBJ1-6
CDR3 protein: CSASLARGLTYEQYF; CDR3 DNA: TGCAGTGCTAGTCTCGCCAGGGGCCTCACCTACGAGCAGTACTTC; clone size: many; V gene: TRBV20-1; D gene: NA; J gene: TRBJ2-7
CDR3 protein: CASSSGRSGNTIYF; CDR3 DNA: TGTGCCAGCAGCTCAGGTCGCTCTGGAAACACCATATATTTT; clone size: few; V gene: TRBV7-2; D gene: NA; J gene: TRBJ1-3
CDR3 protein: CASSSLGDTYQETQYF; CDR3 DNA: TGTGCCAGCAGTTCTTTAGGGGATACGTACCAAGAGACCCAGTACTTC; clone size: NA; V gene: TRBV12-3/TRBV12-4; D gene: NA; J gene: TRBJ2-5
CDR3 protein: CASRVTGLTGELFF; CDR3 DNA: TGTGCCAGCAGGGTTACAGGGCTCACCGGGGAGCTGTTTTTT; clone size: few; V gene: TRBV6-6; D gene: NA; J gene: TRBJ2-2
CDR3 protein: CAISGGGSSTDTQYF; CDR3 DNA: TGTGCCATCAGCGGGGGGGGCTCAAGCACAGATACGCAGTATTTT; clone size: few; V gene: TRBV10-3; D gene: TRBD2; J gene: TRBJ2-3
CDR3 protein: CASSQDPGGNYGYTF; CDR3 DNA: TGTGCCAGCAGCCAAGATCCTGGGGGTAACTATGGCTACACCTTC; clone size: NA; V gene: TRBV4-2; D gene: NA; J gene: TRBJ1-2
CDR3 protein: CAISESDQPQHF; CDR3 DNA: TGTGCCATCAGTGAGTCAGATCAGCCCCAGCATTTT; clone size: many; V gene: TRBV10-3; D gene: NA; J gene: TRBJ1-5
CDR3 protein: CASNELNSNQPQHF; CDR3 DNA: TGTGCCAGCAATGAATTGAATAGCAATCAGCCCCAGCATTTT; clone size: NA; V gene: TRBV6-1; D gene: NA; J gene: TRBJ1-5